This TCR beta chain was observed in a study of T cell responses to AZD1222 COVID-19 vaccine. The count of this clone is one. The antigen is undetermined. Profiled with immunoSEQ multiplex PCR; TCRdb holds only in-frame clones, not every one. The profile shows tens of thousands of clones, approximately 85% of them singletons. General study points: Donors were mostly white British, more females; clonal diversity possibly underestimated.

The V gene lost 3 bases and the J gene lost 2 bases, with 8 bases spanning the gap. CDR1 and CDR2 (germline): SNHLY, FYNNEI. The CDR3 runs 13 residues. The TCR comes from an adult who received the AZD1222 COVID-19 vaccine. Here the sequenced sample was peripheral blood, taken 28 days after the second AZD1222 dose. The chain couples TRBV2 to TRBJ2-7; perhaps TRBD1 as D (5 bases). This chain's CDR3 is CASSDQGPYEQYF. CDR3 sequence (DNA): TGTGCCAGCAGTGACCAGGGCCCCTACGAGCAGTACTTC.